This TCR beta chain emerged from a study of cytomegalovirus exposure and HLA in healthy donors. Findings of the study overall: Diagnosis of cytomegalovirus status made by the classifier reportedly showed high specificity and sensitivity. Follow-up analysis seemed to connect common viral pathogens with several of the most significant clusters identified. In a later analysis, CMV-associated beta chains were mostly HLA-associated, it appeared. No immune exposure information besides CMV serostatus was available.

With regard to this clone: Its specificity is unknown.

The PCR ran on 60 Vbeta and 13 Jbeta primers. Profiling relied on immunoSEQ multiplex PCR, and the TCRdb table lists in-frame clones only, not all of them. Here the sample spans 100,000 to 150,000 clones, about 80% being singletons. This TCR came from a woman aged 40 to 50 in good health and CMV-seronegative. Specimen: PBMCs.

The CDR3 spells CSVADRNLYGYTF. The CDR3 nucleotides read TGCAGCGTTGCGGACAGGAATCTCTATGGCTACACCTTC. V usage is TRBV29-1 and J usage is TRBJ1-2; TRBD1 matches at 7 bases. CDR1 is SQVTM, CDR2 ANQGSEA, per germline. After removal of 4 bases from V and 4 bases from J, the junction contained 6 bases not matched to a gene. The CDR3 runs to 13 residues.